The clone carrying this T cell receptor beta chain was observed once. The source of the sample is a study of T-cell memory formation after mild COVID-19. Study-level background: Across donors, TCR clusters were largely donor specific.

CDR3 length equals 13 residues. V was trimmed by 8 bases and J by 2 bases, leaving 10 bases between them. One entry per CDR3 protein, called by TCRdb with MiXCR from the 5' RACE reads. The sample holds a few hundred thousand distinct CDR3 sequences, under 30% seen once. The clonotype comes from an adult woman who had mild COVID-19 (a few samples of this study predate the infection). Cell type and time point are not known. The sequencing sample was made of PBMCs or a T cell subset sorted from them (not recorded which). V is TRBV12-3 or TRBV12-4 and J is TRBJ1-5; maybe TRBD1 (5 bases). This chain's CDR3 is CASGGVGNQPQHF. CDR3 DNA sequence: TGTGCCAGCGGGGGGGTCGGCAATCAGCCCCAGCATTTT.